A selection of T cell receptor beta chains follows, all from one sample in a study of STAT3 mutations in large granular lymphocyte leukemia. TCRdb's copy holds only in-frame clones and misses some; the assay was immunoSEQ multiplex PCR. The sample has several thousand clones; 92% are singletons. What was sequenced was peripheral blood mononuclear cells. These TCRs come from a man aged 60-69 years with T-cell large granular lymphocyte leukemia. Some clones in this sample may be carry-over from other donors' samples. CDR3s include the opening cysteine and the closing phenylalanine or tryptophan. A D gene is named only where the DNA matches it firmly. The size of a clone is reported for some rows only, either as once, few or many, or as a class for expanded clones.

>NA|TRBJ1-2|TRBV29-1|NA
CSVEVGQNGYTF
TGCAGCGTTGAGGTCGGCCAGAATGGCTACACCTTC
>TRBD2|TRBJ2-5|TRBV5-1|NA
CASSPTGSSGGQETQYF
TGCGCCAGCAGCCCGACTGGATCTAGCGGGGGCCAAGAGACCCAGTACTTC
>TRBD1|TRBJ2-7|TRBV5-4|NA
CASSSKQGAREQYF
TGTGCCAGCAGCTCGAAACAGGGGGCGCGTGAGCAGTACTTC
>NA|TRBJ2-5|TRBV27|NA
CASRTGVRGLETQYF
TGTGCCAGCCGGACGGGGGTCCGGGGACTAGAGACCCAGTACTTC
>NA|TRBJ2-3|TRBV29-1|NA
CSVPRDTGSTDTQYF
TGCAGCGTCCCTAGGGACACCGGATCCACAGATACGCAGTATTTT
>TRBD2|TRBJ2-7|TRBV7-9|few
CASSKGLAGGPEQYF
TGTGCCAGCAGCAAAGGACTAGCGGGAGGGCCTGAGCAGTACTTC
>NA|TRBJ2-4|TRBV4-3|NA
CASSQVIKLFAKNIQYF
TGCGCCAGCAGCCAAGTGATAAAGTTGTTTGCCAAAAACATTCAGTACTTC
>TRBD2|TRBJ2-1|TRBV15|NA
CATSRGGRDPNEQFF
TGTGCCACCAGCAGAGGCGGGAGGGATCCCAATGAGCAGTTCTTC
>TRBD2|TRBJ2-1|TRBV6-6|NA
CASSPGRDEQFF
TGTGCCAGCAGCCCGGGGAGGGATGAGCAGTTCTTC
>NA|TRBJ1-3|TRBV5-1|NA
CASSLDSRGNTIYF
TGCGCCAGCAGCTTGGACAGTCGGGGAAACACCATATATTTT
>NA|TRBJ1-2|TRBV7-9|NA
CASSLLSIGGYTF
TGTGCCAGCAGCTTACTGTCGATCGGGGGCTACACCTTC
>NA|TRBJ2-5|TRBV9|NA
CASSLRVGTGQETQYF
TGTGCCAGCAGCCTTAGAGTGGGGACTGGGCAAGAGACCCAGTACTTC
>TRBD2|TRBJ2-1|TRBV9|NA
CASSEGTSGSYEQFF
TGTGCCAGCAGCGAGGGGACTAGCGGGAGCTATGAGCAGTTCTTC
>TRBD1|TRBJ1-2|TRBV5-6|few
CASRKGQANYGYTF
TGTGCCAGCAGGAAAGGACAGGCTAACTATGGCTACACCTTC
>NA|TRBJ1-5|TRBV5-5|once
CASSENSNQPQHF
TGTGCCAGCAGCGAGAACAGCAATCAGCCCCAGCATTTT
>NA|TRBJ2-7|TRBV5-1|NA
CASTTGTPMGEQYF
TGCGCCAGCACTACCGGGACCCCAATGGGGGAGCAGTACTTC
>NA|TRBJ2-3|TRBV20-1|NA
CSARFTDTQYF
TGCAGTGCTAGATTCACAGATACGCAGTATTTT
>TRBD2|TRBJ2-7|TRBV30|NA
CAWSVSSGVLTGYEQYF
TGTGCCTGGAGTGTTTCTAGCGGGGTCCTCACCGGGTACGAGCAGTACTTC
>NA|TRBJ1-1|TRBV27|once
CASSSLTGTEAFF
TGTGCCAGCAGTTCCTTGACCGGGACTGAAGCTTTCTTT
>NA|TRBJ2-1|TRBV27|NA
CASHETRDGVWNEQFF
TGTGCCAGCCACGAAACCCGGGACGGAGTATGGAATGAGCAGTTCTTC
>TRBD1|TRBJ1-1|TRBV7-3|NA
CASSSTGVTEAFF
TGTGCCAGCAGCTCTACAGGGGTCACTGAAGCTTTCTTT
>TRBD1|TRBJ1-6|TRBV27|NA
CASSVTGVSPLHF
TGTGCCAGCAGTGTTACAGGGGTTTCACCCCTCCACTTT
>NA|TRBJ1-6|TRBV4-3|NA
CASSQDLGGSYNSPLHF
TGCGCCAGCAGCCAAGATCTCGGAGGCTCCTATAATTCACCCCTCCACTTT
>NA|TRBJ2-7|TRBV5-6|NA
CASSFSGATWLQYF
TGTGCCAGCAGCTTCTCGGGGGCTACTTGGTTGCAGTACTTC
>NA|TRBJ2-5|TRBV4-1|once
CASSRPGQGNQETQYF
TGCGCCAGCAGCCGTCCGGGGCAGGGGAACCAAGAGACCCAGTACTTC
>NA|TRBJ1-6|TRBV18|NA
CASSPRPTDKSPLHF
TGTGCCAGCTCACCAAGACCGACGGACAAGTCACCCCTCCACTTT
>TRBD1|TRBJ1-6|TRBV15|NA
CATSGRDSYSPLHF
TGTGCCACCAGCGGCCGGGACAGTTATTCACCCCTCCACTTT
>TRBD2|TRBJ2-5|TRBV5-1|NA
CASSRGLAGEGETQYF
TGCGCCAGCAGCAGAGGACTAGCGGGAGAGGGAGAGACCCAGTACTTC
>TRBD1|TRBJ1-5|TRBV19|NA
CASSIRLQGAGNQPQHF
TGTGCCAGTAGTATACGTCTCCAGGGGGCAGGCAATCAGCCCCAGCATTTT
>NA|TRBJ2-7|TRBV29-1|NA
CSVENAPRGQYF
TGCAGCGTTGAAAATGCCCCTAGGGGGCAGTACTTC
>TRBD2|TRBJ2-1|TRBV9|NA
CASSVWGGNEQFF
TGTGCCAGCAGCGTATGGGGGGGCAATGAGCAGTTCTTC
>NA|TRBJ1-6|TRBV25-1|NA
CASSESMKASSYNSPLHF
TGTGCCAGCAGTGAATCCATGAAGGCGAGCTCCTATAATTCACCCCTCCACTTT
>NA|TRBJ1-1|TRBV9|few
CASSGLGTEAFF
TGTGCCAGCAGCGGTCTGGGGACTGAAGCTTTCTTT
>TRBD1|TRBJ2-7|TRBV7-2|NA
CASSFRDRGREQYF
TGTGCCAGCAGCTTCCGGGACAGGGGGCGCGAGCAGTACTTC
>TRBD1|TRBJ2-3|TRBV9|NA
CASSVITGGADTQYF
TGTGCCAGCAGCGTAATTACAGGGGGCGCAGATACGCAGTATTTT
>TRBD1|TRBJ1-5|TRBV10-3|once
CAITPGQNQPQHF
TGTGCCATCACCCCGGGACAGAATCAGCCCCAGCATTTT
>NA|TRBJ2-6|TRBV2|NA
CASTPGWGASSGANVLTF
TGTGCCAGCACCCCAGGGTGGGGGGCCTCCTCTGGGGCCAACGTCCTGACTTTC
>TRBD1|TRBJ2-1|TRBV7-9|NA
CASSQGANEQFF
TGTGCCAGCAGCCAGGGGGCCAATGAGCAGTTCTTC
>NA|TRBJ2-3|TRBV25-1|NA
CASSVSWSTDTQYF
TGTGCCAGCAGTGTGTCGTGGAGCACAGATACGCAGTATTTT
>TRBD1|TRBJ1-5|TRBV11-2|NA
CASSLASGGGQPQHF
TGTGCCAGCAGCTTAGCATCAGGGGGCGGACAGCCCCAGCATTTT
>TRBD1|TRBJ1-2|TRBV25-1|NA
CASSEPTGYGYTF
TGTGCCAGCAGTGAGCCGACAGGGTATGGCTACACCTTC